This note documents a single T cell receptor beta chain sequence. This record comes from a study of blood T cell repertoires in COVID-19. In the source study's methods: Estimates of nucleated cell counts were drawn from the amplification of reference gene primers. The data were produced by immunoSEQ multiplex PCR, yet TCRdb's version contains in-frame clones alone and is incomplete. V, J and clone size were drawn from that table, and D and trimming were deduced from the DNA. Altogether around 230,000 clones are present, around 82% being singletons, with the ten largest covering more than 8%. The clonotype was recovered from a woman between 45 and 65 years old with acute or convalescent COVID-19. The sequenced material came from peripheral blood.

The CDR3 DNA is TGTGCCAGCAGCCCCCGGGAGATTAACATTCAGTACTTC. Translating it yields CASSPREINIQYF. J is TRBJ2-4 and V is TRBV7-2, with a weak D call TRBD2 (6 bases). Germline V lookup: CDR1 SGHTA, CDR2 FQGNSA. The CDR3 totals 13 residues. The V gene lost 5 bases and the J gene lost 7 bases, with 12 bases spanning the gap.